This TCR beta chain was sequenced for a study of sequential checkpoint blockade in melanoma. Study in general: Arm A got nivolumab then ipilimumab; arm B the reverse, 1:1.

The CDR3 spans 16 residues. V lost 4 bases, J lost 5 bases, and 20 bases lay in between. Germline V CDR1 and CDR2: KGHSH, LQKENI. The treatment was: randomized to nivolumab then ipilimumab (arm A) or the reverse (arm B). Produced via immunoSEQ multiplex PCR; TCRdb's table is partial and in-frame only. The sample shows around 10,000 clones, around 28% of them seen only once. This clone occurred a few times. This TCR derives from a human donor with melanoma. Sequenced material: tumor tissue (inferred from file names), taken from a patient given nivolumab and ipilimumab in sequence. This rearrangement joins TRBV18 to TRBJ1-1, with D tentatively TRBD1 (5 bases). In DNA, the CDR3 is TGTGCCAGCTCACGCTCACCTAGGACGGGACGGACTGAAGCTTTCTTT. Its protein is CASSRSPRTGRTEAFF.